This note documents a single T cell receptor beta chain sequence. The record originates from a study of blood T cell repertoires in COVID-19. Study at large: Researchers got acute and convalescent COVID-19 samples from the United States, Italy and Spain. The cDNA or gDNA used as material had been derived from T cells, B-cell-depleted T cells, or PBMCs.

Profiling relied on immunoSEQ multiplex PCR, and the TCRdb table lists in-frame clones only, not all of them. The repertoire holds 90,000 or so clones, over 65% seen once, with about 10% in the top ten. The CDR3 has 14 amino acids. The V gene end was trimmed by 0 bases and the J gene end by 6 bases; junction bases not matched to a gene: 5. Per germline, CDR1 SGHRS and CDR2 YFSETQ. The sequence came from a human donor in a cohort sampled during active COVID-19. The chain uses TRBV5-1 and TRBJ1-2, with TRBD1 matching 7 bases. Sequencing was carried out using peripheral blood. CDR3 in DNA: TGCGCCAGCAGCTTGGCTACAGGGGAGGATGGCTACACCTTC. This codes for CASSLATGEDGYTF.